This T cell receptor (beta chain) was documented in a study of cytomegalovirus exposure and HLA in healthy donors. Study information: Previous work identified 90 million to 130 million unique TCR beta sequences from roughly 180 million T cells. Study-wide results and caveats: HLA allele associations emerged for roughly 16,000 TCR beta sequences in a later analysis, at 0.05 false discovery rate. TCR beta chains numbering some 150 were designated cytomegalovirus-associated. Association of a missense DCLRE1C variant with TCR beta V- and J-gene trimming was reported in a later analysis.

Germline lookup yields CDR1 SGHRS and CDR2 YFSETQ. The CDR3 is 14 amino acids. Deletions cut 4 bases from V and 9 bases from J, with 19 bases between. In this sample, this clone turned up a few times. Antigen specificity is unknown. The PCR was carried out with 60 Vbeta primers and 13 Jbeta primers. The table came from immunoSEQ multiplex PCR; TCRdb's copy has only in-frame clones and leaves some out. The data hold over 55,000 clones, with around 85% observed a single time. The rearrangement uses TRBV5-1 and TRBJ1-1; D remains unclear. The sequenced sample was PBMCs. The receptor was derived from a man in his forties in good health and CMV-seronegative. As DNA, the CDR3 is TGCGCCAGCAGCCCGGGGAGGTTCACGGGGAAAGCTTTCTTT. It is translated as CASSPGRFTGKAFF. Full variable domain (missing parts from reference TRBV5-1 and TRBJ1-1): KAGVTQTPRYLIKTRGQQVTLSCSPISGHRSVSWYQQTPGQGLQFLFEYFSETQRNKGNFPGRFSGRQFSNSRSEMNVSTLELGDSALYLCASSPGRFTGKAFFGQGTRLTVV.